The rows below give T cell receptor beta chains drawn from one sample of a study of blood T cell repertoires in COVID-19. Repertoires were generated with immunoSEQ multiplex PCR, while TCRdb's copy carries only in-frame clones and drops some. The data show over 40,000 clones, roughly four fifths seen once. Sequencing was carried out using peripheral blood. These receptors originate from a woman aged 55-70 years with acute or convalescent COVID-19. Both conserved end residues are part of each CDR3. Fields, in order: clone size, D gene, V gene, J gene, CDR3 protein, CDR3 DNA. A D gene is named only where the DNA matches it firmly. Not all rows give a size; the values are once, few, many and, for expanded clones, a class.

once	-	TRBV5-4	TRBJ1-4	CASSPDLQRSNEKLFF	TGTGCCAGCAGCCCGGACTTACAACGGTCTAATGAAAAACTGTTTTTT
few	-	TRBV7-2	TRBJ2-7	CASSLGGSGGGYEQYF	TGTGCCAGCAGCTTAGGTGGTAGTGGAGGCGGATACGAGCAGTACTTC
-	TRBD1	TRBV5-1	TRBJ2-1	CASSLLDRGAVEQFF	TGCGCCAGCAGCTTGTTAGACAGGGGGGCGGTTGAGCAGTTCTTC
-	-	TRBV30	TRBJ2-1	CAWSGAYNEQFF	TGTGCCTGGAGTGGCGCTTACAATGAGCAGTTCTTC
-	-	TRBV19	TRBJ1-6	CASSISRGGSPLHF	TGTGCCAGTAGTATAAGCAGGGGTGGTTCACCCCTCCACTTT
-	TRBD2	TRBV3-1/TRBV3-2	TRBJ2-5	CASSTRPSGGQETQYF	TGTGCCAGCAGCACTCGACCCAGCGGGGGGCAAGAGACCCAGTACTTC
-	TRBD1	TRBV30	TRBJ2-3	CAWARQGIGTDTQYF	TGTGCCTGGGCCAGACAGGGAATCGGCACAGATACGCAGTATTTT
-	-	TRBV6-5	TRBJ1-3	CASSYSSSRGNTIYF	TGTGCCAGCAGTTACTCGAGTTCTCGAGGAAACACCATATATTTT
-	-	TRBV5-4	TRBJ2-1	CASSLTGTKNNEQFF	TGTGCCAGCAGCTTAACTGGGACAAAAAACAATGAGCAGTTCTTC
few	-	TRBV7-3	TRBJ1-1	CASSLFGLHTEAFF	TGTGCCAGCAGCTTATTCGGACTGCACACTGAAGCTTTCTTT
-	-	TRBV6-5	TRBJ2-2	CASSYSPIRESGELFF	TGTGCCAGCAGTTACTCGCCTATTAGGGAGTCCGGGGAGCTGTTTTTT
-	TRBD2	TRBV7-8	TRBJ2-5	CASSFGLAEQETQYF	TGTGCCAGCAGCTTCGGACTAGCGGAGCAAGAGACCCAGTACTTC
-	-	TRBV5-4	TRBJ1-2	CASSSDIYGYTF	TGTGCCAGCAGTTCTGACATTTATGGCTACACCTTC
once	-	TRBV14	TRBJ1-1	CASSQVAGMNTEAFF	TGTGCCAGCAGCCAAGTCGCGGGTATGAACACTGAAGCTTTCTTT
-	-	TRBV21-1	TRBJ2-7	CASSKVRRDSYEQYF	TGTGCCAGCAGCAAAGTCCGCAGGGATTCCTACGAGCAGTACTTC
-	-	TRBV30	TRBJ2-7	CALSRGGVSYEQYF	TGTGCTCTTTCTAGGGGCGGGGTCTCCTACGAGCAGTACTTC